This T cell receptor beta chain was recorded in a study of cytomegalovirus exposure and HLA in healthy donors. Study results and limitations: Per a later analysis, under 20,000 TCR beta sequences showed association with HLA alleles at 0.05 false discovery rate. Common viral pathogens seemed to be connected with several of the most significant clusters, according to a later analysis.

Concerning this clone itself: The antigen remains undetermined.

The primer mix had 60 Vbeta and 13 Jbeta primers. Produced via immunoSEQ multiplex PCR; TCRdb's table is partial and in-frame only. Its clone listing holds 65,000 to 85,000 clones. Every donor was a healthy person donating bone marrow. The sequencing sample was made of PBMCs. The clonotype originates from a female donor in good health and CMV-seropositive.

As DNA, the CDR3 is TGTGCCAGCACTTTCCAGGGGAGACTAGCGGGAGCAGATACGCAGTATTTT. Amino acid sequence: CASTFQGRLAGADTQYF. The rearrangement uses TRBV28 and TRBJ2-3, with TRBD2 matching over 12 bases. The V gene's germline CDR1 is MDHEN and CDR2 SYDVKM. This CDR3 has 17 residues. The V and J ends lost 7 bases and 4 bases, in that order; junction bases with no gene match: 12.